The present TCR beta chain was sequenced within a study of blood T cells in healthy people across ages. Study-level results: Strongly correlated with naive T cell percentage was TCR beta diversity.

Primers used in a second PCR of about 6 to 11 cycles were a sample-barcoded 5' primer and a J-beta primer mix. Through a template-switch adaptor with 12 random nucleotides, each cDNA molecule received a tag. CDR3-containing paired-end reads numbered at least 2.5 million in each sample. A single record per CDR3 protein comes from TCRdb applying MiXCR to the 5' RACE reads. The sample records over a million distinct CDR3 sequences, roughly 59% being singletons. Isolated per sample were at least 6 million PBMCs. Details on this clonotype: Antigen specificity is unknown.

The V gene's germline CDR1 is SGHNT and CDR2 YYREEE (reference sequence). V dropped 4 bases and J dropped 4 bases, with 11 bases sitting between them. The CDR3 spans 14 residues. Sequencing was done on a sample of blood. The chain carries TRBV5-4 and TRBJ1-4; no firm D call. The source of this sequence is a man aged 18 to 29 in good health. The CDR3 nucleotides read TGTGCCAGCAGCCCACGGGAGGGTAATGAAAAACTGTTTTTT. Protein product: CASSPREGNEKLFF.